Sequencing of this T cell receptor beta chain was carried out in a study of type 1 regulatory T cells. Study details: T-allo10 is a Tr1-enriched, alloantigen-specific CD4 T cell product made in vitro.

TCRdb reanalysed the reads using MiXCR and keeps one entry per CDR3 protein. The table includes over 90,000 distinct CDR3 sequences, roughly 28% detected once. With V trimmed by 5 bases and J by 3 bases, 10 bases remained unmatched. The CDR3 is made up of 16 amino acids. The germline gives CDR1 MNHEY, CDR2 SVGAGI. Sequenced input: CD4+ T cells, either the whole sample or a sorted fraction (not recorded which). This clonotype was sampled from a human donor in good health. J is TRBJ2-7 and V is TRBV6-5, with TRBD2 matching over 10 bases. The CDR3 DNA follows: TGTGCCAGCAGTCCCGCCCTGGCTAGCGGGAGCTACGAGCAGTACTTC. The encoded protein is CASSPALASGSYEQYF.